This T cell receptor (beta chain) was documented in a study of T cell responses to AZD1222 COVID-19 vaccine. Study results and caveats: CD4 TCRs linked to vaccination spanned spike, dominating at 160-218 and 743-854.

As concerns this clone: Its antigen is currently unknown.

Produced via immunoSEQ multiplex PCR; TCRdb's table is partial and in-frame only. The sample holds over 150,000 clones, about 90% seen once. This TCR was recovered from an adult in good health. Here the sequenced sample was peripheral blood, taken on day 0 of AZD1222 vaccination.

DNA of the CDR3: TGTGCCAGCAGCCTGACTAGCGGAATGTTCGATACGCAGTATTTT. Its protein is CASSLTSGMFDTQYF. The chain links TRBV7-9 to TRBJ2-3; 9 bases align to TRBD2. Germline V gives CDR1 SEHNR, CDR2 FQNEAQ (reference sequence). There are 15 residues in the CDR3. J gave up 6 bases and V 5 bases, and 9 bases lay outside the gene matches.